These 17 T cell receptor beta chains share one sample of origin, sequenced in a study of human T cells and chemical hapten exposure. TCRdb fed the RACE reads into MiXCR, producing one record per CDR3 protein. Among more than 150,000 distinct CDR3 sequences listed, around 25% were seen once. Indicated time point: patch test 3, about 24 weeks after DPC sensitization. Specified treatment: therapeutic diphenylcyclopropenone sensitization with weekly scalp DPC. Here the sequenced sample was whole blood, taken in connection with sensitization to the hapten diphenylcyclopropenone (DPC). The receptor set was obtained from a woman in her thirties or forties with alopecia areata. Some clones in this sample may be carry-over from other donors' samples.

This clonotype was detected only a few times. V usage is TRBV4-3 and J usage is TRBJ2-5; 7 bases fit TRBD1. V shed 1 base, J shed 2 bases, and the junction held 4 bases outside the gene matches. CDR3 length equals 15 residues. Germline V gives CDR1 LGHNA, CDR2 YSLEER. CDR3 sequence: CASSQAPGQQETQYF. CDR3 DNA: TGCGCCAGCAGCCAAGCACCGGGACAGCAAGAGACCCAGTACTTC.

V is TRBV6-2 or TRBV6-3 and J is TRBJ2-1; 10 bases match TRBD2. V lost 2 bases and J lost 7; bases outside the gene matches: 5. The CDR3 consists of 15 residues. Germline CDR1 MNHEY, CDR2 SVGEGT. CDR3: CASSYRPAGGNEQFF. Here the CDR3 DNA reads TGTGCCAGCAGTTACCGTCCAGCGGGAGGGAATGAGCAGTTCTTC.

The V call is TRBV12-3 or TRBV12-4, the J call TRBJ2-7; 7 nucleotides line up with TRBD1. V shed 8 bases, J shed 5 bases, and the junction held 21 bases outside the gene matches. The CDR3 is made up of 17 amino acids. For the CDR3, the DNA is TGTGCCAGCGCAACCCCGGCTTCGAGACAGGGCCAACACGAGCAGTACTTC. Translated: CASATPASRQGQHEQYF.

This clonotype came up once. The V and J genes are TRBV5-1 and TRBJ1-1; D gene unclear. Germline V gives CDR1 SGHRS, CDR2 YFSETQ. The ends were cut back, 4 bases at V and 5 bases at J, with 12 bases in the middle. This CDR3 region has 13 residues. CDR3 sequence (DNA): TGCGCCAGCAGCGGCACTTTCACTACTGAAGCTTTCTTT. Translation: CASSGTFTTEAFF. Together with reference TRBV5-1 and TRBJ1-1, the CDR3 gives the full variable domain: KAGVTQTPRYLIKTRGQQVTLSCSPISGHRSVSWYQQTPGQGLQFLFEYFSETQRNKGNFPGRFSGRQFSNSRSEMNVSTLELGDSALYLCASSGTFTTEAFFGQGTRLTVV.

This sequence joins TRBV6-2 or TRBV6-3 and TRBJ2-7, with 12 bases that match TRBD2. With V trimmed by 2 bases and J by 1 base, 6 bases remained unmatched. The CDR3 contains 17 residues. The V gene's germline CDR1 is MNHEY and CDR2 SVGEGT. The CDR3, as DNA: TGTGCCAGCAGTTACGCCGCTAGCGGGAGGGCTTCCTACGAGCAGTACTTC. Its protein is CASSYAASGRASYEQYF.

Turning to this clonotype: With a much larger clone just one base away, this may be a read error. The chain uses TRBV5-6 and TRBJ2-1; D could derive from TRBD1 or TRBD2 (6 bases each). Germline assignment: CDR1 SGHDT and CDR2 YYEEEE. The CDR3 is 15 residues long. CDR3 in amino acids: CASTIGGTSCNEQFF. The CDR3 DNA reads as TGTGCCAGCACGATCGGGGGCACCTCCTGCAATGAGCAGTTCTTC.

The V call is TRBV7-2, the J call TRBJ1-3, with a tentative D call TRBD1 (6 bases). Germline V gives CDR1 SGHTA, CDR2 FQGNSA. The CDR3 totals 13 residues. Deletions cut 5 bases from V and 7 bases from J, with 12 bases between. CDR3 coding DNA: TGTGCCAGCAGCGAGACAGGTCCGAACACCATATATTTT. Its protein product is CASSETGPNTIYF.

This clonotype turned up a few times. The chain joins TRBV5-5 to TRBJ2-7, with 7 bases aligning to TRBD1. Germline CDR1 is SGHKS and CDR2 is YYEKEE (reference sequence). The CDR3 is made up of 14 amino acids. V lost 3 bases and J lost 2; bases outside the gene matches: 5. CDR3 in amino acids: CASSWRQGAYEQYF. CDR3 coding DNA: TGTGCCAGCAGCTGGCGGCAGGGGGCCTACGAGCAGTACTTC.

This clonotype was seen a few times. The J gene is TRBJ2-3, the V gene TRBV5-1; TRBD2 aligns across 12 bases. V shed 0 bases, J shed 6 bases, and the junction held 5 bases outside the gene matches. Germline V gene sequence: CDR1 SGHRS, CDR2 YFSETQ. This CDR3 is 16 amino acids long. The CDR3 sequence: CASSLATSGRSDTQYF. CDR3 DNA: TGCGCCAGCAGCTTGGCCACTAGCGGGAGGTCGGATACGCAGTATTTT. The full variable domain, with the rest looked up from reference TRBV5-1 and TRBJ2-3, is KAGVTQTPRYLIKTRGQQVTLSCSPISGHRSVSWYQQTPGQGLQFLFEYFSETQRNKGNFPGRFSGRQFSNSRSEMNVSTLELGDSALYLCASSLATSGRSDTQYFGPGTRLTVL.

This rearrangement joins TRBV20-1 to TRBJ2-2, with D perhaps matching TRBD2 (6 bases). This CDR3 has 12 residues. V shed 5 bases and J shed 6 bases, with 10 bases lying between them. Germline V CDR1 and CDR2: DFQATT, SNEGSKA (reference sequence). The CDR3 reads CSAWDFPGELFF. The CDR3 DNA is TGCAGTGCTTGGGACTTTCCCGGGGAGCTGTTTTTT.

The gene calls are TRBV28 and TRBJ2-4; perhaps TRBD1 as D (6 bases). Trimming took off 2 bases at V and 2 bases at J, with 10 bases between the two ends. Germline CDR1 MDHEN, CDR2 SYDVKM. There are 15 residues in the CDR3. As DNA, the CDR3 is TGTGCCAGCAGTTTACAGGGGTCGTCCAAAAACATTCAGTACTTC. This codes for CASSLQGSSKNIQYF.

This chain uses TRBV29-1 with TRBJ2-7, with 13 bases fitting TRBD2. After removal of 6 bases from V and 4 bases from J, the junction contained 3 bases not matched to a gene. This CDR3 has 13 residues. The V gene's germline CDR1 is SQVTM and CDR2 ANQGSEA. As DNA, the CDR3 is TGCAGCGTAGAACTAGCGGGAGGGTACGAGCAGTACTTC. Its protein is CSVELAGGYEQYF.

The V gene is TRBV9, the J gene TRBJ2-1; 12 bases fit TRBD1. CDR3 length: 14 amino acids. Germline V lookup: CDR1 SGDLS, CDR2 YYNGEE. V lost 8 bases to trimming and J lost 6 bases; unmatched junction nucleotides: 6. CDR3 sequence: CASGRDRGRNEQFF. CDR3 bases: TGTGCCAGTGGGAGGGACAGGGGGCGCAATGAGCAGTTCTTC.

This clonotype was counted between two and nine times. The V call is TRBV28, the J call TRBJ1-2, with 7 bases lining up with TRBD1. The CDR3 covers 14 residues. Germline CDR1 and CDR2: MDHEN and SYDVKM. V lost 6 bases and J lost 7; bases outside the gene matches: 11. The CDR3 loop is CASRGPGQSLGYTF. For the CDR3, the DNA is TGTGCCAGCAGGGGGCCGGGACAGTCCCTTGGCTACACCTTC.

The chain recombines TRBV6-5 with TRBJ2-7; 11 positions agree with TRBD1. This CDR3 has 16 amino acids. CDR1 and CDR2 from the germline V gene are MNHEY and SVGAGI. V lost 0 bases to trimming and J lost 4 bases; unmatched junction nucleotides: 5. The CDR3 reads CASSYSPGTGGYEQYF. CDR3 bases: TGTGCCAGCAGTTACTCGCCCGGGACAGGGGGATACGAGCAGTACTTC.

A few counts support this clonotype. The CDR3 DNA sequence: TGCAGCGTTGAAGGGGGCGAAGCTTTCTTT. It specifies CSVEGGEAFF. V and J are TRBV29-1 and TRBJ1-1; possibly TRBD1 for D (5 bases). V lost 1 base, J lost 8 bases, and 5 bases lay in between. Germline lookup yields CDR1 SQVTM and CDR2 ANQGSEA. This CDR3 spans 10 amino acids.

This sequence joins TRBV20-1 and TRBJ1-2; TRBD1 is a possible D gene (6 bases). CDR1 DFQATT and CDR2 SNEGSKA come from the germline V gene (reference sequence). The germline V and J ends were trimmed by 6 bases and 4 bases, with 15 bases remaining between them. CDR3 length: 13 amino acids. The CDR3 sequence is CSAEPGHFYGYTF. Here the CDR3 DNA reads TGCAGTGCCGAGCCGGGACATTTCTATGGCTACACCTTC.